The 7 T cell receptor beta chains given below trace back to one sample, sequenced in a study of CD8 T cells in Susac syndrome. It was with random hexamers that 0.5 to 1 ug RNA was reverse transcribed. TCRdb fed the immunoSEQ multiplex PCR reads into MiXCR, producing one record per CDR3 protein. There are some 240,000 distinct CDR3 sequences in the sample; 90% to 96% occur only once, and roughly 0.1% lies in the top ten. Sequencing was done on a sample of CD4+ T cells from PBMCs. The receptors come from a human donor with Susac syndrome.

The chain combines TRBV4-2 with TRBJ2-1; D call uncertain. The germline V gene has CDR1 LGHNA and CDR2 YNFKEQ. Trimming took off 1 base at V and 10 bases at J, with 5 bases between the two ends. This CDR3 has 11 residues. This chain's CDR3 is CASSQAREQFF. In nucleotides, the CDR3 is TGTGCCAGCAGCCAAGCTAGGGAGCAGTTCTTC.

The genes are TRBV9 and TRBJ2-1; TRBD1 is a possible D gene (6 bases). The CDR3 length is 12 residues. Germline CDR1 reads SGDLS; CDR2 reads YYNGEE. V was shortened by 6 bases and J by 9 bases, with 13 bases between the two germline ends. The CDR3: CASTGVSGEQFF. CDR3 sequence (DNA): TGTGCCAGCACAGGGGTCAGTGGTGAGCAGTTCTTC.

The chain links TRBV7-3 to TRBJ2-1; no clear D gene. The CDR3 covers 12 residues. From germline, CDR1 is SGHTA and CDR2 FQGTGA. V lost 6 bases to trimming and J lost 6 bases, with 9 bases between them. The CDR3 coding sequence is TGTGCCAGCAGTAGGGATCTCAATGAGCAGTTCTTC. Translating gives CASSRDLNEQFF.

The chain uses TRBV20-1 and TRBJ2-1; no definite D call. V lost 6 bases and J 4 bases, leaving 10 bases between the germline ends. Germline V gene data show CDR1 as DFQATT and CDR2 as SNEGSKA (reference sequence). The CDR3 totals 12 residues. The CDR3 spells CSARPDYNEQFF. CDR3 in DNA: TGCAGTGCCAGACCCGATTACAATGAGCAGTTCTTC.

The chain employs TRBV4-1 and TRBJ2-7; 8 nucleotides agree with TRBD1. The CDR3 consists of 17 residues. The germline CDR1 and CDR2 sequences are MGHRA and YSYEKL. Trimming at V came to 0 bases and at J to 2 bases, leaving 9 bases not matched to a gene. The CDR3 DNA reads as TGCGCCAGCAGCCAAGATCAGGGGGCGACAGGGGCCTACGAGCAGTACTTC. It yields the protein CASSQDQGATGAYEQYF.

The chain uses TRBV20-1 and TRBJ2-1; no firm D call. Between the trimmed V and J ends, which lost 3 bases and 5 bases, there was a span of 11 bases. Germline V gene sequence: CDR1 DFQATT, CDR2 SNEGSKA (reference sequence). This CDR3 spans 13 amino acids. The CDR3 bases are TGCAGTGCTAGCCCCTCATACCACAATGAGCAGTTCTTC. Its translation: CSASPSYHNEQFF.

CDR3 nucleotides: TGTGCCAGCAGCGTCCGTGTGCAATACAATGAGCAGTTCTTC. Protein sequence: CASSVRVQYNEQFF. The V and J genes are TRBV11-2 and TRBJ2-1, with D unresolved. CDR3 length: 14 residues. CDR1 SGHAT and CDR2 FQNNGV come from the germline V gene. V was clipped by 5 bases and J by 4 bases, with 12 bases between them.